A single sample gave rise to the 8 T cell receptor beta chains below, sequenced in a study of patients and donors after allogeneic stem cell transplantation. TCRdb redid the calling of the RT-PCR reads with MiXCR, one entry per CDR3 protein. This sample has 400,000 to 450,000 distinct CDR3 sequences, with roughly 16% found just once. The specimen was blood, either unsorted or a sorted T cell fraction (not recorded which). Every receptor here comes from a human donor who was either an allogeneic HSCT recipient or a stem cell or donor lymphocyte infusion donor (not recorded which). It is not recorded whose cells these are; they may come from a transplant donor.

This chain links TRBV5-1 with TRBJ2-2; perhaps D is TRBD1 or TRBD2 (5 bases each). The CDR3 spans 17 residues. The V end was cut by 5 bases, the J end by 0 bases, with 17 bases between. Germline V gene sequence: CDR1 SGHRS, CDR2 YFSETQ. The CDR3 DNA reads TGCGCCAGCAGTACCCCGGGGCAGGGTGCGAACACCGGGGAGCTGTTTTTT. Translation: CASSTPGQGANTGELFF.

This clonotype was seen only a few times. V and J are TRBV7-2 and TRBJ2-7, with 9 positions matching TRBD1. The CDR3 extends over 14 amino acids. Germline V gene data show CDR1 as SGHTA and CDR2 as FQGNSA. Trimming removed 4 bases from V and 4 bases from J; junction bases left unmatched: 5. CDR3 in DNA: TGTGCCAGCAGCTGGCCGGGACAGGGTTACGAGCAGTACTTC. Translation: CASSWPGQGYEQYF.

This clonotype has a count of ten or more. The chain employs TRBV7-8 and TRBJ2-3, with D tentatively TRBD1 (5 bases). V was cut by 1 base and J by 5 bases, with 16 bases left in between. The CDR3 covers 16 residues. The germline V gene encodes CDR1 SGHVS and CDR2 FQNEAQ. The CDR3 loop reads CASSLVVQGWIDTQYF. The CDR3 DNA is TGTGCCAGCAGCTTAGTTGTCCAGGGATGGATAGATACGCAGTATTTT.

The table lists this clonotype with many counts. J is TRBJ2-1 and V is TRBV24-1; the match to TRBD2 covers 10 bases. CDR3 length: 19 residues. V gave up 5 bases and J gave up 0 bases; unmatched junction bases: 12. Germline V gene data show CDR1 as KGHDR and CDR2 as SFDVKD. The DNA of the CDR3 is TGTGCCACCAGTGGTCGAGCTAGCGGGAGTTCCGACTCCTACAATGAGCAGTTCTTC. Protein: CATSGRASGSSDSYNEQFF.

The table lists this clonotype with a few counts. This chain connects TRBV6-2 or TRBV6-3 to TRBJ1-2; a possible D gene is TRBD1 (5 bases). From germline, CDR1 is MNHEY and CDR2 SVGEGT. V lost 2 bases and J 2 bases, leaving 9 bases between the germline ends. The CDR3 loop spans 14 amino acids. CDR3 protein: CASSYHGGNYGYTF. The DNA for the CDR3 is TGTGCCAGCAGTTACCACGGGGGGAACTATGGCTACACCTTC.

This clonotype was picked up a small number of times. This chain joins TRBV2 and TRBJ2-5, with 7 bases fitting TRBD2. With 7 bases clipped from V and 2 bases from J, the junction kept 7 bases outside the gene matches. The CDR3 is made up of 14 amino acids. Germline CDR1 and CDR2: SNHLY and FYNNEI. In DNA form, the CDR3 reads TGTGCCAGCAAGATTTCGGGAGGACAAGAGACCCAGTACTTC. This gives the protein CASKISGGQETQYF. Using reference TRBV2 and TRBJ2-5 for the parts outside the CDR3, the full variable domain is EPEVTQTPSHQVTQMGQEVILRCVPISNHLYFYWYRQILGQKVEFLVSFYNNEISEKSEIFDDQFSVERPDGSNFTLKIRSTKLEDSAMYFCASKISGGQETQYFGPGTRLLVL.

V gene TRBV18 combines with J gene TRBJ1-1; D remains unclear. The V gene lost 3 bases and the J gene lost 0 bases, with 17 bases spanning the gap. Germline CDR1 and CDR2: KGHSH and LQKENI. CDR3 length: 17 residues. The CDR3 reads CASSPFLSDFMNTEAFF. The CDR3 DNA reads TGTGCCAGCTCACCCTTTCTGTCGGATTTCATGAACACTGAAGCTTTCTTT.

Regarding this clonotype: Germline is not matched at one junction end, which may reflect a read error. This chain links TRBV7-2 with TRBJ2-4; TRBD2 agrees at 11 bases. CDR1 SGHTA and CDR2 FQGNSA come from the germline V gene. The CDR3 extends over 16 amino acids. The chain's CDR3 is CASSLNSGGARNIQYF. As DNA, the CDR3 is TGTGCCAGCAGCTTAAATAGCGGGGGGGCCAGAAACATTCAGTACTTC.